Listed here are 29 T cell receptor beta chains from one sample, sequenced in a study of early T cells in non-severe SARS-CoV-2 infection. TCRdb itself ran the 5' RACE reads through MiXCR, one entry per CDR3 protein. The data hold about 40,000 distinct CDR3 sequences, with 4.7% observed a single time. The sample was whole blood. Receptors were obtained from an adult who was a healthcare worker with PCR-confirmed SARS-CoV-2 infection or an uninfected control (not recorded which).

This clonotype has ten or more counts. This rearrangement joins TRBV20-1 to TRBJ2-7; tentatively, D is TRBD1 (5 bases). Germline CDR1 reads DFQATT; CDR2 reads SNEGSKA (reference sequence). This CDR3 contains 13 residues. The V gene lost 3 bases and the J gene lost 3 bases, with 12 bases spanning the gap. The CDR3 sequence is CSASPPGHYEQYF. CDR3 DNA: TGCAGTGCTAGTCCCCCAGGGCACTACGAGCAGTACTTC.

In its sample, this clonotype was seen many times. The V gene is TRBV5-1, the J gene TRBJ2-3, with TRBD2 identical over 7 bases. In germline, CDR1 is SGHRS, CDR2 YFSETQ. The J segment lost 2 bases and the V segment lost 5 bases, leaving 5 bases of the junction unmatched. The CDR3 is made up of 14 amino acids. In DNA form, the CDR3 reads TGCGCCAGCAGTCGGGCGGGAGCCACAGATACGCAGTATTTT. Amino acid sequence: CASSRAGATDTQYF.

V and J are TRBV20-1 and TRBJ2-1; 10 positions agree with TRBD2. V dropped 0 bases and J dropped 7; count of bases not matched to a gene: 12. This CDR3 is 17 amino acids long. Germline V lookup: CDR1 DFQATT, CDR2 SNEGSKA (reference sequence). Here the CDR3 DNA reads TGCAGTGCTAGAGATCGTACTAGCGGGGCTCTCTGGAATGAGCAGTTCTTC. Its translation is CSARDRTSGALWNEQFF.

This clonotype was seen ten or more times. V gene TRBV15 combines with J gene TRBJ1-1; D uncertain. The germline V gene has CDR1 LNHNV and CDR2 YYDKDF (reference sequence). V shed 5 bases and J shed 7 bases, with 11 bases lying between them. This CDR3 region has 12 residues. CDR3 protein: CATSLRRGEAFF. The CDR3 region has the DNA TGTGCCACCAGCCTACGACGGGGTGAAGCTTTCTTT.

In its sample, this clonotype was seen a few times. CDR3 sequence reads: CSVQGEPEQFF. The CDR3 DNA is TGCAGTGTACAGGGGGAACCTGAGCAGTTCTTC. The chain carries TRBV20-1 and TRBJ2-1; 8 bases fit TRBD1. The CDR3 consists of 11 residues. Germline V gene data show CDR1 as DFQATT and CDR2 as SNEGSKA (reference sequence). With V trimmed by 7 bases and J by 9 bases, 5 bases remained unmatched.

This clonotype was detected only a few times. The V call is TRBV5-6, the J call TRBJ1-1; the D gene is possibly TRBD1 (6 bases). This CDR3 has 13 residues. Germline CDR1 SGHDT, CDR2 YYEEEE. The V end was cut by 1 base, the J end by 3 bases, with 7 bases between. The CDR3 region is CASSLNRDTEAFF. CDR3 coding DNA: TGTGCCAGCAGCTTGAACAGGGACACTGAAGCTTTCTTT.

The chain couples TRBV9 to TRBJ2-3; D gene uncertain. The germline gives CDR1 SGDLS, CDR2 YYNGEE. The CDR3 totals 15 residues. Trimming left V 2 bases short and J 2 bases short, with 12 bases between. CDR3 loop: CASSVTPTPTDTQYF. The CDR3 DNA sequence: TGTGCCAGCAGCGTCACCCCGACTCCCACAGATACGCAGTATTTT.

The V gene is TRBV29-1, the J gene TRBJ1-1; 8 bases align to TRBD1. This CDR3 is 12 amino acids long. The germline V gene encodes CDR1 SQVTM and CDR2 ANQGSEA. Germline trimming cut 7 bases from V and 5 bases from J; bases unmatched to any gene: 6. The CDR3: CSAGQGGTEAFF. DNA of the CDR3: TGCAGCGCCGGACAGGGAGGGACTGAAGCTTTCTTT.

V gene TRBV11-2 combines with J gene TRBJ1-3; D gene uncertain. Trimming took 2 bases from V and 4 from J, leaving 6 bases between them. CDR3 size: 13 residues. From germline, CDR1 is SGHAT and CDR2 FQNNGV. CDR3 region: CASSLNQGNTIYF. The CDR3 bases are TGTGCCAGCAGCTTAAATCAAGGAAACACCATATATTTT.

The CDR3 sequence: CASSLKVLGGREQYF. DNA for the CDR3: TGTGCCAGCAGTTTAAAGGTGCTAGGGGGCCGGGAGCAGTACTTC. The chain joins TRBV28 to TRBJ2-7; 7 bases match TRBD1. The J segment lost 7 bases and the V segment lost 2 bases, leaving 11 bases of the junction unmatched. Germline assignment: CDR1 MDHEN and CDR2 SYDVKM. The CDR3 has 15 amino acids. The full variable domain, its missing parts supplied by reference TRBV28 and TRBJ2-7, is DVKVTQSSRYLVKRTGEKVFLECVQDMDHENMFWYRQDPGLGLRLIYFSYDVKMKEKGDIPEGYSVSREKKERFSLILESASTNQTSMYLCASSLKVLGGREQYFGPGTRLTVT.

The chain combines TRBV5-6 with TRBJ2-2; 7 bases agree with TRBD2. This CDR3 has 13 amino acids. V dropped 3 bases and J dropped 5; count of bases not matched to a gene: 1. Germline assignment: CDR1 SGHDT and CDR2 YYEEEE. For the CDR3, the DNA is TGTGCCAGCAGCTGGGGACTAACCGGGGAGCTGTTTTTT. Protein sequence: CASSWGLTGELFF.

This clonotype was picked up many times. DNA for the CDR3: TGCGCCAGCAGCCAAGTACAGCTTGGGGGCACTGAAGCTTTCTTT. Translated: CASSQVQLGGTEAFF. The V call is TRBV4-1, the J call TRBJ1-1; possibly TRBD1 for D (5 bases). The V gene lost 1 base and the J gene lost 4 bases, with 13 bases spanning the gap. The length of the CDR3 is 15 residues. Germline values: CDR1 MGHRA, CDR2 YSYEKL.

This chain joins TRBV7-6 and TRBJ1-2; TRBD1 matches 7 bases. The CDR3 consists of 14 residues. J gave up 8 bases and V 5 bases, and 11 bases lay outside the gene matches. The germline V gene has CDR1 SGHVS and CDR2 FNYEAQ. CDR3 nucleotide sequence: TGTGCCAGCAGCAACCTGGGAACAGGGGAAGGCTACACCTTC. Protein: CASSNLGTGEGYTF.

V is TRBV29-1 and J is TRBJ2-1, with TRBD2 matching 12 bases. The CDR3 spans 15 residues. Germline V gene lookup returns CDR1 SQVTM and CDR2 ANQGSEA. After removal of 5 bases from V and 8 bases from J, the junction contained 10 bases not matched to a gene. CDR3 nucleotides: TGCAGCGTTCCAATTCTAGCGGGAGGGCCCGATGAGCAGTTCTTC. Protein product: CSVPILAGGPDEQFF.

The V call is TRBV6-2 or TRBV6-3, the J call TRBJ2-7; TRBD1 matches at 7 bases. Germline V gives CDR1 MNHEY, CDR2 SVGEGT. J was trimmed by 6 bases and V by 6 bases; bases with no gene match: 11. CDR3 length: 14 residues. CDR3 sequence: CASREGARLVEQYF. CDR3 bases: TGTGCCAGCAGAGAGGGGGCGCGGTTGGTCGAGCAGTACTTC.

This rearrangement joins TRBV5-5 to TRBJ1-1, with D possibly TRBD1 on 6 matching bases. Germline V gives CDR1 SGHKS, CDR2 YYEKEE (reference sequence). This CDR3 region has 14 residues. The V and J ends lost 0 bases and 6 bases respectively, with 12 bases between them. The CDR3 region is CASSLGARGSEAFF. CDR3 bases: TGTGCCAGCAGCTTGGGGGCCAGGGGCTCTGAAGCTTTCTTT.

The CDR3 region has the DNA TGTGCCAGTAGTATAGGAGGACTCACTCGAGGTGGAACCGGGGAGCTGTTTTTT. This sequence encodes CASSIGGLTRGGTGELFF. The chain carries TRBV19 and TRBJ2-2, with a possible D match to TRBD2 (5 bases). Germline V gene lookup returns CDR1 LNHDA and CDR2 SQIVND (reference sequence). The CDR3 runs to 18 residues. V was clipped by 1 base and J by 5 bases, with 20 bases between them.

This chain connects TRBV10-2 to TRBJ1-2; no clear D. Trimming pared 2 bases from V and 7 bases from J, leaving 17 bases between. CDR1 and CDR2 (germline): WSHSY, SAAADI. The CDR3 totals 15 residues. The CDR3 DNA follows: TGCGCCAGCAGTGAGAGATCCTCAGTGTCGAGTGGCTACACCTTC. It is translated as CASSERSSVSSGYTF.

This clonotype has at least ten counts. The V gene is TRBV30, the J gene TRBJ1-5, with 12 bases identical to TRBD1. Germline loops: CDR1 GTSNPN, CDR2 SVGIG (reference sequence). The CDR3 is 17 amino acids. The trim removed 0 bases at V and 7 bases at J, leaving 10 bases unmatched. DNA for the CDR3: TGTGCCTGGAGTGTCGCCGGGACAGGGGGCCTGGGGCAGCCCCAGCATTTT. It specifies CAWSVAGTGGLGQPQHF.

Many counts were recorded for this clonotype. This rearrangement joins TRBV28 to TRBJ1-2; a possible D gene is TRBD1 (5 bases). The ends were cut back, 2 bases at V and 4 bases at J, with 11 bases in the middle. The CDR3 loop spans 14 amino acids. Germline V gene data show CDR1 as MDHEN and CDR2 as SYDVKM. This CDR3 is CASSLEVGAYGYTF. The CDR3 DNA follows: TGTGCCAGCAGTTTAGAGGTCGGGGCCTATGGCTACACCTTC.

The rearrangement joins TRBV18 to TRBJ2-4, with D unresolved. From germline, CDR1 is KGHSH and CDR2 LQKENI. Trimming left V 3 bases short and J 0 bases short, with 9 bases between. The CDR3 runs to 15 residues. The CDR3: CASSPQDEAKNIQYF. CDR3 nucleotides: TGTGCCAGCTCACCGCAGGACGAAGCCAAAAACATTCAGTACTTC.

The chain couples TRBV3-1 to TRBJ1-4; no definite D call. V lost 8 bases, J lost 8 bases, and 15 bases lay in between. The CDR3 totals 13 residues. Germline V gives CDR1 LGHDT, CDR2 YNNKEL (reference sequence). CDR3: CASRSGSWEKLFF. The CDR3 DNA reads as TGTGCCAGCCGAAGCGGGAGTTGGGAAAAACTGTTTTTT.

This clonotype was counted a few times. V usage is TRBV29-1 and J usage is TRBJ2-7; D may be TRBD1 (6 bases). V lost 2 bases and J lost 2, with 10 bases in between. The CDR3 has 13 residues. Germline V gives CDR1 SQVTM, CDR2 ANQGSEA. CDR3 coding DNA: TGCAGCGTTGAAACCGGGACACCCTACGAGCAGTACTTC. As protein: CSVETGTPYEQYF.

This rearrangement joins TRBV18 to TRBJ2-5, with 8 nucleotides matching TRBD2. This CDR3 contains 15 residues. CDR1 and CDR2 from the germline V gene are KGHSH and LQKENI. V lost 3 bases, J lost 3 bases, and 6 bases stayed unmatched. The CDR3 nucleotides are TGTGCCAGCTCACCGTGGACGGGAGGGGAAGAGACCCAGTACTTC. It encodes CASSPWTGGEETQYF.

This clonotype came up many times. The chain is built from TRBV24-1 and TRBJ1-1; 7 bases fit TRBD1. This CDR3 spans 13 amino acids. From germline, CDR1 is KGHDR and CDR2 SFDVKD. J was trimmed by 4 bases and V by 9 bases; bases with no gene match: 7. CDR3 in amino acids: CATSTGYSTEAFF. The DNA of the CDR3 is TGTGCCACCTCGACAGGGTACAGCACTGAAGCTTTCTTT.

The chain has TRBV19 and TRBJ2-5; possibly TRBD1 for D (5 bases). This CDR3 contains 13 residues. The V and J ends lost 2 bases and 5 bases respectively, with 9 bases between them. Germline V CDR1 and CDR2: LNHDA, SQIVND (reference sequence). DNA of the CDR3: TGTGCCAGTAGTATAAGCAGGGATGAGACCCAGTACTTC. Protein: CASSISRDETQYF.

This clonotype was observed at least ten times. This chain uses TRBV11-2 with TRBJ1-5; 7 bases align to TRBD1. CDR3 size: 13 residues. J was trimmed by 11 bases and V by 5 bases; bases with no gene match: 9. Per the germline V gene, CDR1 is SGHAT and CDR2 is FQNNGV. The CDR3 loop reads CASSNLWDSAQHF. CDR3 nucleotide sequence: TGTGCCAGCAGCAACCTTTGGGACAGTGCCCAGCATTTT.

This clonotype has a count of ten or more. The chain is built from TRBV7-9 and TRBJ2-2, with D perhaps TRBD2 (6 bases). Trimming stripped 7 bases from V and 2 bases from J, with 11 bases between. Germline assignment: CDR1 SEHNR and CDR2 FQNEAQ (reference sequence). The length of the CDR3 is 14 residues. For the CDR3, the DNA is TGTGCCAGCATGGCGGGGAGTAACACCGGGGAGCTGTTTTTT. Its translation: CASMAGSNTGELFF.

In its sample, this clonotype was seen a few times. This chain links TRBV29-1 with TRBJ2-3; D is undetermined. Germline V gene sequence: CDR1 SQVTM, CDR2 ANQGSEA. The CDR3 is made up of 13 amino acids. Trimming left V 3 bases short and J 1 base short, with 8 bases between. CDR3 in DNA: TGCAGCGTTGACGCTGGAGGCACAGATACGCAGTATTTT. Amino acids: CSVDAGGTDTQYF.